Below are 8 T cell receptor beta chains sequenced from a single sample in a study of shared clonotypes between healthy human individuals. Positively selected for CCR7, the CD45RO-negative cells used as naive CD8 cells excluded terminally differentiated effector memory CD45RA+ cells. Profiled with immunoSEQ multiplex PCR; TCRdb holds only in-frame clones, not every one. Of about 1.9 million clones in the sample, 93% were seen once. The sequenced sample was naive CD8+ T cells from PBMCs. The receptors were sampled from a man younger than 35 in good health. Some clones in this sample may be carry-over from other donors' samples.

The V call is TRBV7-6, the J call TRBJ2-5; 7 bases line up with TRBD1. V was pared by 4 bases and J by 5 bases, with 10 bases of the junction left unmatched. This CDR3 contains 15 residues. Germline loops: CDR1 SGHVS, CDR2 FNYEAQ. The CDR3 here is CASSYLRQGLETQYF. DNA for the CDR3: TGTGCCAGCAGCTACTTAAGACAGGGTCTCGAGACCCAGTACTTC.

This rearrangement joins TRBV9 to TRBJ2-7; D possibly corresponds to TRBD1 (6 bases). The germline gives CDR1 SGDLS, CDR2 YYNGEE. The V end lost 9 bases, the J end lost 5 bases, and 18 bases lay between the germline ends. CDR3 length equals 13 residues. For the CDR3, the DNA is TGTGCCACCAGGCAGGGGAAATCTGACGAGCAGTACTTC. This codes for CATRQGKSDEQYF.

The chain joins TRBV19 to TRBJ2-1; 10 bases fit TRBD2. V was pared by 2 bases and J by 4 bases, with 8 bases of the junction left unmatched. CDR3 size: 17 residues. Germline V lookup: CDR1 LNHDA, CDR2 SQIVND (reference sequence). The CDR3 reads CASSITGASGRYNEQFF. The CDR3 region has the DNA TGTGCCAGTAGTATAACGGGGGCTAGCGGGAGATACAATGAGCAGTTCTTC.

The chain is built from TRBV11-2 and TRBJ2-1, with D unresolved. The V gene lost 5 bases and the J gene lost 7 bases, with 21 bases spanning the gap. This CDR3 is built from 16 residues. Germline values: CDR1 SGHAT, CDR2 FQNNGV. Here the CDR3 reads CASSALVSVFENEQFF. As DNA, the CDR3 is TGTGCCAGCAGCGCCCTGGTTTCAGTCTTTGAGAATGAGCAGTTCTTC.

The V and J genes are TRBV27 and TRBJ2-7; TRBD2 aligns across 8 bases. Per the germline V gene, CDR1 is MNHEY and CDR2 is SMNVEV (reference sequence). Losses at the gene ends were 8 bases for V and 5 bases for J; bases not matched to a gene: 14. The CDR3 is made up of 15 amino acids. CDR3 region: CASSTFTGGAHEQYF. The CDR3 nucleotides read TGTGCCAGCTCCACCTTTACCGGGGGGGCACACGAGCAGTACTTC.

The rearrangement uses TRBV6-1 and TRBJ2-3, with a possible D match to TRBD1 (6 bases). CDR1 and CDR2 from the germline V gene are MNHNS and SASEGT. V was cut by 9 bases and J by 3 bases, with 19 bases left in between. This CDR3 has 15 amino acids. In nucleotides, the CDR3 is TGTGCCAGTGAGGCTCGGGACACATTAACAGATACGCAGTATTTT. Amino acids: CASEARDTLTDTQYF.

As for this clone: The sample carries other DNA sequences with the same CDR3. This sequence joins TRBV10-3 and TRBJ1-2; no reliable D call. This CDR3 region has 12 residues. Germline-derived CDR1 and CDR2 are ENHRY and SYGVKD. V was cut by 0 bases and J by 8 bases, with 7 bases left in between. The CDR3 region is CAISESGGGYTF. The CDR3 region has the DNA TGTGCCATCAGTGAGTCCGGCGGAGGCTACACCTTC.

The CDR3 DNA sequence: TGTGCCAGCAGCCGCCCGCCCGAGACCCAGTACTTC. As protein: CASSRPPETQYF. This chain connects TRBV7-8 to TRBJ2-5, with D unresolved. The V gene lost 5 bases and the J gene lost 5 bases, with 9 bases spanning the gap. The CDR3 consists of 12 residues. Germline V lookup: CDR1 SGHVS, CDR2 FQNEAQ.